A selection of T cell receptor beta chains follows, all from one sample in a study of vaccination effects on CD4 cells after COVID-19. The method was immunoSEQ multiplex PCR; TCRdb's version includes in-frame clones alone and lacks a portion of them. The data contain tens of thousands of clones, roughly 80% of them singletons. Which antigens these TCRs recognize remains unknown. The sample here was CD4+ T cells from PBMCs cultured without peptide, taken before COVID-19 vaccination. The source is a human donor who received a COVID-19 vaccine. Each CDR3 is given with its conserved first and last residue. D genes are given only for firm matches. A row's size may be missing; if present it is once, few, many or a size class.

>TRBD1|-|TRBJ2-1|TRBV6-4
TGTGCCAGCAGTCCCACCTTTACAGGGGGCGCGAGTGGTGAGCAGTTCTTC
CASSPTFTGGASGEQFF
>TRBD1|once|TRBJ1-1|TRBV6-6
TGTGCCAGCAAAGACAGGGAGATGAAGACTGAAGCTTTCTTT
CASKDREMKTEAFF
>-|-|TRBJ2-1|TRBV5-1
TGCGCCAGCAGCTTGGTTTCCAATGAGCAGTTCTTC
CASSLVSNEQFF
>TRBD2|-|TRBJ2-1|TRBV11-2
TGTGCCAGCTGGGACCGGGACTACCCAGGCGATGAGCAGTTCTTC
CASWDRDYPGDEQFF
>TRBD1|-|TRBJ2-1|TRBV5-6
TGTGCCAGCAGTTCTCCGGGACAGGGGTTCAATGAGCAGTTCTTC
CASSSPGQGFNEQFF
>-|-|TRBJ1-1|TRBV10-3
TGTGCCATCAGTGAAGGGGGATCAGACGTTGAAGCTTTCTTT
CAISEGGSDVEAFF
>TRBD1|few|TRBJ1-2|TRBV6-5
TGTGCCAGCAGTTACTTAGGGGGCGCTGATGATGGCTACACCTTC
CASSYLGGADDGYTF
>-|-|TRBJ2-2|TRBV6-4
TGTGCCAGCAGTGACTCCGCCTTGACAGTTAATTTTCACACCGGGGAGCTGTTTTTT
CASSDSALTVNFHTGELFF
>-|-|TRBJ2-3|TRBV5-1
TGCGCCAGCAGCCAAGGGGGTGCGAGGACAGATACGCAGTATTTT
CASSQGGARTDTQYF
>-|-|TRBJ1-1|TRBV4-3
TGCGCCAGCAGCCAAGTTGATGCGGGGCTGAACACTGAAGCTTTCTTT
CASSQVDAGLNTEAFF
>TRBD1|-|TRBJ1-5|TRBV4-1
TGCGCCAGCAGCCATGGGACAGGGAGAGGTGGCCCTCAGCCCCAGCATTTT
CASSHGTGRGGPQPQHF
>-|-|TRBJ2-1|TRBV7-2
TGTGCCAGCAGCTTGCCCTCCGGGTTCTTC
CASSLPSGFF
>-|-|TRBJ1-4|TRBV4-1
TGCGCCAGCAGCCAAGACAGGGTAAGGCTGGATGAAAAACTGTTTTTT
CASSQDRVRLDEKLFF
>-|-|TRBJ2-3|TRBV7-2
TGTGCCAGCAGCTTAAGTAGGGCGGACACAGATACGCAGTATTTT
CASSLSRADTDTQYF
>TRBD1|-|TRBJ1-2|TRBV6-5
TGTGCCAGCAGGCCAACAGGGGGGGACTATGGCTACACCTTC
CASRPTGGDYGYTF
>-|-|TRBJ1-3|TRBV12-3/TRBV12-4
TGTGCCAGCAGTTCGGCCTCTGGAAACACCATATATTTT
CASSSASGNTIYF
>-|-|TRBJ1-4|TRBV12-3/TRBV12-4
TGTGCCAGCAGCCTAAGGACTGAAAAACTGTTTTTT
CASSLRTEKLFF
>-|once|TRBJ1-1|TRBV2
TGTGCCAGCAGTGAAGCGCTTAGGAGGAACACTGAAGCTTTCTTT
CASSEALRRNTEAFF
>-|-|TRBJ1-4|TRBV4-3
TGCGCCAGCAGCCAAGATCGAGGGGGGCGGGAAAAACTGTTTTTT
CASSQDRGGREKLFF
>-|-|TRBJ1-3|TRBV5-6
TGTGCCAGCAGCTTTGCAGGCTTCTCTGGAAACACCATATATTTT
CASSFAGFSGNTIYF
>-|-|TRBJ2-5|TRBV5-4
TGTGCCAGCAGCTTTCAACTAAGCGGGCGAGAGACCCAGTACTTC
CASSFQLSGRETQYF
>-|-|TRBJ1-5|TRBV19
TGTGCCAGTGGACGATTTAGCAATCAGCCCCAGCATTTT
CASGRFSNQPQHF
>-|-|TRBJ1-2|TRBV7-2
TGTGCCAGCAGCGCAGAGCGAGTCAGCTACACCTTC
CASSAERVSYTF
>TRBD1|-|TRBJ1-1|TRBV28
TGTGCCAGCAGTCTGCCGGGACAGGGATCTTTCTTT
CASSLPGQGSFF
>-|-|TRBJ2-4|TRBV4-1
TGCGCCAGCAGCCCACATCGAACACTAGCCAAAAACATTCAGTACTTC
CASSPHRTLAKNIQYF
>-|-|TRBJ2-4|TRBV19
TGTGCCAGTAGTGTCGCAGGGGGGGGGAAAAACATTCAGTACTTC
CASSVAGGGKNIQYF
>-|-|TRBJ1-5|TRBV20-1
TGCAGTGCTAGTATTCTGGATTTTAGCAATCAGCCCCAGCATTTT
CSASILDFSNQPQHF
>-|-|TRBJ1-2|TRBV5-1
TGCGCCAGCAGCTTGGAACCAGGGAACTATGGCTACACCTTC
CASSLEPGNYGYTF
>TRBD2|-|TRBJ2-5|TRBV6-5
TGTGCCAGCAGTTACGGGCTAGCGGGGGGAAGGTACTTC
CASSYGLAGGRYF
>-|-|TRBJ2-2|TRBV10-1
TGCGCCAGCAGTGGGACAGTTGGTTCCGGGGAGCTGTTTTTT
CASSGTVGSGELFF
>TRBD1|-|TRBJ2-1|TRBV19
TGTGCCAGTAGTATCGGGACAGGGGGGAATGAGCAGTTCTTC
CASSIGTGGNEQFF
>-|once|TRBJ1-3|TRBV19
TGTGCCAGTAGTCCGGACTCCGGGTCCGCCTCTGGAAACACCATATATTTT
CASSPDSGSASGNTIYF
>-|-|TRBJ2-4|TRBV18
TGTGCCAGCTCACCACCTATCGAGCAAGCCAAAAACATTCAGTACTTC
CASSPPIEQAKNIQYF
>-|-|TRBJ2-3|TRBV7-2
TGTGCCAGCAGCTTAGCGATGGAAGATACGCAGTATTTT
CASSLAMEDTQYF
>-|once|TRBJ2-3|TRBV7-3
TGTGCCAGCAGCCCCGGGACAAGGGAGCATCATACGCAGTATTTT
CASSPGTREHHTQYF
>-|-|TRBJ2-1|TRBV7-2
TGTGCCAGCAGCTTGGACAGCTACAATGAGCAGTTCTTC
CASSLDSYNEQFF
>-|-|TRBJ1-5|TRBV6-5
TGTGCCAGCAGGCCCGACAGTAGCAATCAGCCCCAGCATTTT
CASRPDSSNQPQHF
>TRBD1|-|TRBJ1-1|TRBV5-1
TGCGCCAGCAGCTTGGGGACAGGGTCGATGAACACTGAAGCTTTCTTT
CASSLGTGSMNTEAFF
>TRBD1|-|TRBJ1-2|TRBV7-8
TGTGCCAGCAGCTTAGGCCAATGGGACAGTAACTATGGCTACACCTTC
CASSLGQWDSNYGYTF
>TRBD1|-|TRBJ2-4|TRBV15
TGTGCCACCAGCGGAAGGGACAGGGCTCAGGACATTCAGTACTTC
CATSGRDRAQDIQYF
>-|few|TRBJ1-2|TRBV2
TGTGCCAGCAGTGAACAGGGAGAGTATGGCTACACCTTC
CASSEQGEYGYTF
>-|-|TRBJ1-2|TRBV4-1
TGCGCCAGCAGCCAAGATCGATTGTGGGGTCGAGCAGGGGAGCCAATTAGCTACACCTTC
CASSQDRLWGRAGEPISYTF
>-|few|TRBJ1-6|TRBV2
TGTGCCAGCAGTTCAACGATCAACAGTTCACCCCTCCACTTT
CASSSTINSSPLHF
>TRBD2|-|TRBJ2-1|TRBV11-2
TGTGCCAGCAGCCGGACCCTAGCGGGGGGGCAGAATGAGCAGTTCTTC
CASSRTLAGGQNEQFF
>TRBD2|-|TRBJ2-1|TRBV18
TGTGCCAGCTCACCGGGACTAGCGGCCTACAATGAGCAGTTCTTC
CASSPGLAAYNEQFF